This T cell receptor (beta chain) comes out of a study of cytomegalovirus exposure and HLA in healthy donors. CDR3 length equals 14 residues. With 1 base removed from V and 2 bases from J, the gap between germline ends came to 9 bases. Germline values: CDR1 SGHTA, CDR2 FQGNSA. To note about this clone: Antigen specificity is unknown.

Overall study results and limits: CMV serostatus was the only recorded immune exposure for donors. Specificity for CMV antigens was confirmed in vitro for a few of the CMV-associated chains. Earlier results showed most TCR beta V segments being productive about 90% or about 30% of the time. Fewer N-insertions than the roughly 650-donor mean were reportedly shown by an Asian-associated ancestry cluster in a later analysis.

Primers for the PCR totalled 60 Vbeta and 13 Jbeta. The method was immunoSEQ multiplex PCR; TCRdb's version includes in-frame clones alone and lacks a portion of them. Altogether 130,000 or so clones are present, roughly 80% being singletons, with the ten largest covering 2.1%. This receptor was obtained from a woman aged 40 to 55 in good health and CMV-seropositive. The chain combines TRBV7-2 with TRBJ2-7; the D is unclear. Sequences were obtained from PBMCs. The chain's CDR3 is CASSLDPGTYEQYF. Here the CDR3 DNA reads TGTGCCAGCAGCTTAGATCCGGGTACCTACGAGCAGTACTTC. Full variable domain (remainder filled in from reference TRBV7-2 and TRBJ2-7): GAGVSQSPSNKVTEKGKDVELRCDPISGHTALYWYRQSLGQGLEFLIYFQGNSAPDKSGLPSDRFSAERTGGSVSTLTIQRTQQEDSAVYLCASSLDPGTYEQYFGPGTRLTVT.